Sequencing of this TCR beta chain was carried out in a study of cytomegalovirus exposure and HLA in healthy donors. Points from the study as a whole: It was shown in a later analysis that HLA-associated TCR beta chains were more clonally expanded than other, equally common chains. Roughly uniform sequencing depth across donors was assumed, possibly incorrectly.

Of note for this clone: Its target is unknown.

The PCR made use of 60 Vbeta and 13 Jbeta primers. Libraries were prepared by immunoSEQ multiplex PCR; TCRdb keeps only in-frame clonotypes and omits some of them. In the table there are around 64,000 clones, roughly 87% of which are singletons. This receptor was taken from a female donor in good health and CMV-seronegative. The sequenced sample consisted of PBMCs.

CDR3 DNA: TGCGCCAGCAGCTTGGGACTAGCGGGAGTGCGAGATACGCAGTATTTT. It yields the protein CASSLGLAGVRDTQYF. V is TRBV5-1 and J is TRBJ2-3, with 12 bases matching TRBD2. The CDR3 loop spans 16 amino acids. V shed 0 bases and J 5 bases; nucleotides not matched to a gene: 4. Germline values: CDR1 SGHRS, CDR2 YFSETQ.